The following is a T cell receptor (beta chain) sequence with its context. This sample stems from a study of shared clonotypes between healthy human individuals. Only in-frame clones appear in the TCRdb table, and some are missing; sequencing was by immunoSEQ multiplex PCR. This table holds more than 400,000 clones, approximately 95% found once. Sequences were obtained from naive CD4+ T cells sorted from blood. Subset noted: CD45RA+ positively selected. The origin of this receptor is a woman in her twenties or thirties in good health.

The CDR3 nucleotides read TGTGCCTGGAGCCCCCCTAGCGAGTACCAAGAGACCCAGTACTTC. This translates into CAWSPPSEYQETQYF. The chain couples TRBV30 to TRBJ2-5; weak D call: TRBD2 (6 bases). The V and J ends lost 3 bases and 0 bases respectively, with 14 bases between them. Germline V lookup: CDR1 GTSNPN, CDR2 SVGIG (reference sequence). The CDR3 extends over 15 amino acids.